Each of the 17 T cell receptor beta chains below was sequenced from the same sample in a study of human T cells and chemical hapten exposure. TCRdb reanalysed the RACE reads using MiXCR and keeps one entry per CDR3 protein. The sample shows about 120,000 distinct CDR3 sequences, 9.5% to 13% of them seen only once. Sample time point: patch test 1, 2 weeks after DPC sensitization. Treatment described: therapeutic diphenylcyclopropenone sensitization with weekly scalp DPC. This specimen consisted of whole blood, obtained in connection with sensitization to the hapten diphenylcyclopropenone (DPC). The receptors here all came from a woman in her 50s with alopecia areata. Some clones in this sample may be carry-over from other donors' samples.

This clonotype was counted at least ten times. The CDR3 DNA follows: TGTGCCAGCAGTTACTCAGGGGGCAGCGAGCAGTACTTC. It encodes CASSYSGGSEQYF. V is TRBV6-5 and J is TRBJ2-7, with 7 bases fitting TRBD1. Per the germline V gene, CDR1 is MNHEY and CDR2 is SVGAGI. This CDR3 has 13 residues. J lost 6 bases, V lost 0 bases, and 2 bases had no gene match.

The chain recombines TRBV28 with TRBJ1-6, with TRBD1 as a possible D gene (6 bases). The CDR3 covers 14 residues. Germline assignment: CDR1 MDHEN and CDR2 SYDVKM. Trimming cost V 8 bases and J 3 bases, with 11 bases left between them. CDR3 bases: TGTGCCAGCTCGGGACAAATCTATAATTCACCCCTCCACTTT. Translating it yields CASSGQIYNSPLHF.

This clonotype was seen a handful of times. The CDR3 DNA follows: TGTGCCAGCAGCGTAGGAGGGGCTCGGGAGGAGACCCAGTACTTC. Translated: CASSVGGAREETQYF. This chain connects TRBV9 to TRBJ2-5; D might be TRBD2 (6 bases). The V gene lost 0 bases and the J gene lost 5 bases, with 14 bases spanning the gap. Germline V gene lookup returns CDR1 SGDLS and CDR2 YYNGEE. The CDR3 runs to 15 residues.

This clonotype was found a few times. The V call is TRBV11-2, the J call TRBJ2-3; tentative D call: TRBD2 (5 bases). There are 15 residues in the CDR3. Germline V gene data show CDR1 as SGHAT and CDR2 as FQNNGV. Trimming cost V 5 bases and J 2 bases, with 14 bases left between them. The CDR3 here is CASSLPGSPTDTQYF. DNA of the CDR3: TGTGCCAGCAGCCTCCCGGGGAGCCCCACAGATACGCAGTATTTT.

This clonotype was counted only a few times. The gene calls are TRBV28 and TRBJ1-5, with unresolved D. Germline loops: CDR1 MDHEN, CDR2 SYDVKM. The CDR3 extends over 14 amino acids. The V end was cut by 2 bases, the J end by 1 base, with 6 bases between. In nucleotides, the CDR3 is TGTGCCAGCAGTTTAAGTGCCAGCAATCAGCCCCAGCATTTT. Translation gives CASSLSASNQPQHF.

This clonotype occurred many times. The V call is TRBV10-3, the J call TRBJ2-3; a weak D match, TRBD1 (6 bases). Trimming cost V 5 bases and J 0 bases, with 18 bases left between them. Germline-derived CDR1 and CDR2 are ENHRY and SYGVKD. This CDR3 has 17 amino acids. The CDR3 loop is CAISTPDSDPSTDTQYF. In DNA form, the CDR3 reads TGTGCCATCAGTACGCCGGACAGTGACCCTAGCACAGATACGCAGTATTTT.

This clonotype was seen more than once but under ten times. CDR3: CASSPWSAQPQHF. The CDR3 DNA is TGTGCCAGCAGTCCTTGGTCGGCTCAGCCCCAGCATTTT. This chain joins TRBV6-5 and TRBJ1-5; no clear D gene. V was cut by 5 bases and J by 6 bases, with 11 bases left in between. Germline loops: CDR1 MNHEY, CDR2 SVGAGI. The CDR3 loop spans 13 amino acids.

V usage is TRBV25-1 and J usage is TRBJ1-1, with D hard to call. Trimming removed 3 bases from V and 4 bases from J, with 12 bases in between. Germline CDR1 MGHDK, CDR2 SYGVNS. This CDR3 spans 14 amino acids. This CDR3 is CASSERLGGTEAFF. The CDR3 DNA sequence: TGTGCCAGCAGTGAGCGCTTGGGTGGCACTGAAGCTTTCTTT.

In this sample, this clonotype turned up a few times. The chain is built from TRBV28 and TRBJ2-1, with 10 bases that match TRBD1. The CDR3 runs to 15 residues. Germline trimming cut 5 bases from V and 6 bases from J; bases unmatched to any gene: 7. Germline assignment: CDR1 MDHEN and CDR2 SYDVKM. CDR3 protein: CASSKTGGFRNEQFF. The CDR3 DNA follows: TGTGCCAGCAGTAAGACAGGGGGCTTTCGCAATGAGCAGTTCTTC.

This clonotype came up a few times. This chain connects TRBV4-3 to TRBJ1-1; 7 positions match TRBD1. The CDR3 consists of 19 residues. With 0 bases clipped from V and 1 base from J, the junction kept 14 bases outside the gene matches. Germline CDR1 is LGHNA and CDR2 is YSLEER. The CDR3 DNA sequence: TGCGCCAGCAGCCAAGATTTTTACAGGGGAGGATCGTGGAACACTGAAGCTTTCTTT. Its translation is CASSQDFYRGGSWNTEAFF.

The rearrangement links TRBV5-1 to TRBJ2-7, with unresolved D. The germline V gene encodes CDR1 SGHRS and CDR2 YFSETQ. Deletions cut 0 bases from V and 7 bases from J, with 8 bases between. The CDR3 runs to 12 residues. The CDR3 bases are TGCGCCAGCAGCTTGGGGTCGGAGGAGCAGTACTTC. Residues: CASSLGSEEQYF. Full variable domain (remainder filled in from reference TRBV5-1 and TRBJ2-7): KAGVTQTPRYLIKTRGQQVTLSCSPISGHRSVSWYQQTPGQGLQFLFEYFSETQRNKGNFPGRFSGRQFSNSRSEMNVSTLELGDSALYLCASSLGSEEQYFGPGTRLTVT.

The chain links TRBV6-6 to TRBJ2-1; D not resolved. Trimming left V 4 bases short and J 0 bases short, with 10 bases between. The CDR3 is 15 residues long. Germline V gives CDR1 MNHNY, CDR2 SVGAGI (reference sequence). The CDR3 reads CASSFPGSSYNEQFF. CDR3 coding DNA: TGTGCCAGCAGTTTCCCCGGAAGCTCCTACAATGAGCAGTTCTTC.

In its sample, this clonotype was seen a few times. This rearrangement joins TRBV7-2 to TRBJ1-6; TRBD1 is a possible D gene (5 bases). Germline CDR1 is SGHTA and CDR2 is FQGNSA. With 0 bases removed from V and 1 base from J, the gap between germline ends came to 10 bases. The CDR3 sequence is 17 residues long. DNA of the CDR3: TGTGCCAGCAGCTTAGCAGGGGATAAGTCCTATAATTCACCCCTCCACTTT. This translates into CASSLAGDKSYNSPLHF.

This clonotype was observed a few times. The genes are TRBV18 and TRBJ1-1; D is unresolved. The CDR3 totals 13 residues. The germline gives CDR1 KGHSH, CDR2 LQKENI. With 3 bases removed from V and 3 bases from J, the gap between germline ends came to 8 bases. Written as DNA, the CDR3 is TGTGCCAGCTCACCTAGAGCGGACACTGAAGCTTTCTTT. Translated: CASSPRADTEAFF.

This clonotype rates as medium-sized. This chain links TRBV6-1 with TRBJ1-5; D perhaps matches TRBD1 (5 bases). The CDR3 loop spans 15 amino acids. Trimming took off 3 bases at V and 7 bases at J, with 16 bases between the two ends. The germline V gene encodes CDR1 MNHNS and CDR2 SASEGT. In DNA, the CDR3 is TGTGCCAGCAGTGAGTCAGACAGCCCCGGACAGCCCCAGCATTTT. Translated: CASSESDSPGQPQHF.

The J gene is TRBJ1-6, the V gene TRBV19; D is unclear. The germline V gene encodes CDR1 LNHDA and CDR2 SQIVND (reference sequence). This CDR3 has 15 residues. V lost 4 bases and J lost 9, with 16 bases in between. The CDR3 bases are TGTGCCAGTAGTAAGGCGTCAGCCTCTCTTTCACCCCTCCACTTT. Translated, it gives CASSKASASLSPLHF.

The V call is TRBV5-4, the J call TRBJ2-7, with D maybe TRBD2 (6 bases). Trimming removed 4 bases at V and 1 base at J, with 12 bases between. The CDR3 has 14 residues. Germline CDR1 and CDR2: SGHNT and YYREEE (reference sequence). The CDR3 is CASSREGGSYEQYF. The CDR3 DNA sequence: TGTGCCAGCAGCCGAGAAGGAGGGTCCTACGAGCAGTACTTC.